A single sample gave rise to the 32 T cell receptor beta chains below, sequenced in a study of blood T cell repertoires in COVID-19. Sequencing was performed with immunoSEQ multiplex PCR; in TCRdb, only in-frame clones are kept and a portion is missing. The table includes about 90,000 clones, more than 70% detected once. The specimen sequenced was peripheral blood. Receptor source: a man between 60 and 75 years old with acute or convalescent COVID-19.

The rearrangement uses TRBV5-1 and TRBJ2-2; 9 bases are a match to TRBD2. CDR1 is SGHRS, CDR2 YFSETQ, per germline. With 0 bases clipped from V and 4 bases from J, the junction kept 1 base outside the gene matches. The CDR3 is 15 amino acids. Written as DNA, the CDR3 is TGCGCCAGCAGCTTGGCTAGCGGGGTCACCGGGGAGCTGTTTTTT. Protein sequence: CASSLASGVTGELFF.

The V and J genes are TRBV5-1 and TRBJ2-7; weak D call: TRBD1 (5 bases). The CDR3 runs 14 residues. Germline CDR1 and CDR2: SGHRS and YFSETQ. The V and J ends lost 0 bases and 5 bases respectively, with 12 bases between them. CDR3 region: CASSLARGIHEQYF. The CDR3 DNA follows: TGCGCCAGCAGCTTGGCTAGGGGAATCCACGAGCAGTACTTC.

The J gene is TRBJ2-5, the V gene TRBV28, with D hard to call. With 5 bases removed from V and 4 bases from J, the gap between germline ends came to 11 bases. Germline V lookup: CDR1 MDHEN, CDR2 SYDVKM. The length of the CDR3 is 13 residues. In nucleotides, the CDR3 is TGTGCCAGCAGTCCCTTAGCCCGAGAGACCCAGTACTTC. It translates to CASSPLARETQYF.

V is TRBV29-1 and J is TRBJ2-1; 10 bases match TRBD2. V lost 6 bases and J lost 6; bases outside the gene matches: 8. This CDR3 has 14 amino acids. CDR1 and CDR2 (germline): SQVTM, ANQGSEA. The CDR3, as DNA: TGCAGCGTGGGGCGTCTAGCGGGAGTCAATGAGCAGTTCTTC. It specifies CSVGRLAGVNEQFF.

The CDR3 protein is CASSLEFSGSYNEQFF. In DNA, the CDR3 is TGCGCCAGCAGCTTGGAGTTTAGCGGGTCCTACAATGAGCAGTTCTTC. V and J are TRBV5-1 and TRBJ2-1; 7 nucleotides line up with TRBD2. This CDR3 has 16 amino acids. Trimming at V came to 0 bases and at J to 1 base, leaving 4 bases not matched to a gene. Germline CDR1 is SGHRS and CDR2 is YFSETQ.

The chain recombines TRBV4-1 with TRBJ2-5; 9 bases are a match to TRBD1. The length of the CDR3 is 16 residues. The junction had 9 bases not matched to a gene; V was cut back by 2 bases and J by 5 bases. Germline assignment: CDR1 MGHRA and CDR2 YSYEKL. The CDR3 loop is CASSQTGTGFWETQYF. CDR3 nucleotide sequence: TGCGCCAGCAGCCAAACAGGGACAGGGTTTTGGGAGACCCAGTACTTC.

The chain has TRBV5-1 and TRBJ2-5; 10 nucleotides align to TRBD2. The CDR3 contains 16 residues. Germline values: CDR1 SGHRS, CDR2 YFSETQ. V shed 2 bases and J 2 bases; nucleotides not matched to a gene: 6. This CDR3 reads CASSLNVAGGQETQYF. CDR3 DNA sequence: TGCGCCAGCAGCTTAAATGTAGCGGGGGGACAAGAGACCCAGTACTTC.

This clone was counted a few times. This chain uses TRBV5-8 with TRBJ2-4; 12 nucleotides line up with TRBD2. Germline loops: CDR1 SGHTS, CDR2 YDEGEE. CDR3 size: 17 residues. J lost 6 bases, V lost 2 bases, and 9 bases had no gene match. CDR3 residues: CASSFMTSSGGGNIQYF. For the CDR3, the DNA is TGTGCCAGCAGCTTCATGACATCTAGCGGGGGGGGAAACATTCAGTACTTC.

This chain connects TRBV6-2 or TRBV6-3 to TRBJ2-6; the D gene is possibly TRBD1 (5 bases). V gave up 2 bases and J gave up 0 bases, with 8 bases separating them. Germline CDR1 MNHEY, CDR2 SVGEGT. The CDR3 has 16 residues. The CDR3: CASSYRQTSGANVLTF. The CDR3, as DNA: TGTGCCAGCAGTTACAGACAGACCTCTGGGGCCAACGTCCTGACTTTC.

The V and J genes are TRBV11-2 and TRBJ2-5, with D uncertain. V dropped 0 bases and J dropped 3 bases, with 8 bases sitting between them. CDR1 SGHAT and CDR2 FQNNGV come from the germline V gene. The CDR3 runs to 14 residues. CDR3 in DNA: TGTGCCAGCAGCTTAGATCGCCAGGAAGAGACCCAGTACTTC. It codes for CASSLDRQEETQYF.

The V call is TRBV3-1 (or the pseudogene TRBV3-2), the J call TRBJ2-7, with 12 nucleotides matching TRBD2. Germline V lookup: CDR1 LGHDT, CDR2 YNNKEL (reference sequence). The CDR3 consists of 15 residues. V lost 4 bases and J lost 4; bases outside the gene matches: 5. This CDR3 reads CASSPRTSGIYEQYF. CDR3 nucleotides: TGTGCCAGCAGCCCGAGGACTAGCGGGATTTACGAGCAGTACTTC.

The chain uses TRBV19 and TRBJ2-1; TRBD1 matches at 9 bases. Trimming took 8 bases from V and 7 from J; bases not matched to a gene: 9. The CDR3 contains 14 residues. Germline V lookup: CDR1 LNHDA, CDR2 SQIVND (reference sequence). Written as DNA, the CDR3 is TGTGCCAGTTCAGATGGGACAGGGTGGAATGAGCAGTTCTTC. This codes for CASSDGTGWNEQFF.

V is TRBV5-4 and J is TRBJ1-3; D might be TRBD1 (6 bases). V lost 2 bases, J lost 9 bases, and 15 bases lay in between. CDR1 and CDR2 from the germline V gene are SGHNT and YYREEE (reference sequence). This CDR3 region has 14 residues. CDR3 DNA: TGTGCCAGCAGCTTACAGGGTCCGACGAGCACCATATATTTT. This sequence encodes CASSLQGPTSTIYF. The full variable domain, completed using reference TRBV5-4 and TRBJ1-3, is ETGVTQSPTHLIKTRGQQVTLRCSSQSGHNTVSWYQQALGQGPQFIFQYYREEENGRGNFPPRFSGLQFPNYSSELNVNALELDDSALYLCASSLQGPTSTIYFGEGSWLTVV.

This clone was seen only a few times. V and J are TRBV5-5 and TRBJ2-2; 9 bases line up with TRBD1. The CDR3 is 16 amino acids. The germline V gene encodes CDR1 SGHKS and CDR2 YYEKEE (reference sequence). J gave up 1 base and V 1 base, and 2 bases lay outside the gene matches. CDR3: CASSLLDRGNTGELFF. In DNA, the CDR3 is TGTGCCAGCAGCTTGCTGGACAGGGGGAACACCGGGGAGCTGTTTTTT.

This clone has just a few counts. This chain joins TRBV11-2 and TRBJ2-3, with 13 bases fitting TRBD2. Germline values: CDR1 SGHAT, CDR2 FQNNGV. The V gene end was trimmed by 3 bases and the J gene end by 0 bases; junction bases not matched to a gene: 9. The CDR3 spans 19 residues. The CDR3: CASSFSGLAGITSTDTQYF. The CDR3, as DNA: TGTGCCAGCAGCTTCTCGGGACTAGCGGGAATTACTAGCACAGATACGCAGTATTTT.

The V and J genes are TRBV30 and TRBJ2-1, with a weak D call TRBD1 (5 bases). The V gene's germline CDR1 is GTSNPN and CDR2 SVGIG (reference sequence). There are 14 residues in the CDR3. Trimming pared 1 base from V and 9 bases from J, leaving 16 bases between. CDR3 amino acids: CAWSGGRLGGEQFF. The CDR3 bases are TGTGCCTGGAGTGGGGGCAGGCTTGGCGGTGAGCAGTTCTTC.

The V call is TRBV25-1, the J call TRBJ2-1; tentative D call: TRBD1 (5 bases). CDR1 and CDR2 from the germline V gene are MGHDK and SYGVNS. Trimming removed 2 bases from V and 2 bases from J, with 13 bases in between. CDR3 length: 16 amino acids. CDR3 DNA sequence: TGTGCCAGCAGTGAACAGGGAAATCCCCCCTACAATGAGCAGTTCTTC. Amino acids: CASSEQGNPPYNEQFF.

The chain couples TRBV3-1 (or the pseudogene TRBV3-2) to TRBJ2-3, with 15 nucleotides matching TRBD2. Germline-derived CDR1 and CDR2 are LGHDT and YNNKEL (reference sequence). The J segment lost 8 bases and the V segment lost 8 bases, leaving 11 bases of the junction unmatched. CDR3 length equals 16 residues. CDR3 DNA: TGTGCCAGCGGCGGACTAGCGGGAGGGCCCGTGAGTACGCAGTATTTT. Residues: CASGGLAGGPVSTQYF.

This clone was picked up one time. This chain joins TRBV5-1 and TRBJ2-2; 9 bases are shared with TRBD2. The CDR3 has 15 amino acids. Losses at the gene ends were 4 bases for V and 6 bases for J; bases not matched to a gene: 7. Germline V gene sequence: CDR1 SGHRS, CDR2 YFSETQ. The CDR3 nucleotides read TGCGCCAGCAGCAACTTAGCGGGGGCCCCCGGGGAGCTGTTTTTT. Its translation: CASSNLAGAPGELFF.

This rearrangement joins TRBV3-1 (or the pseudogene TRBV3-2) to TRBJ1-2; D not certain. The CDR3 is made up of 14 amino acids. Trimming pared 3 bases from V and 8 bases from J, leaving 16 bases between. Germline V gene lookup returns CDR1 LGHDT and CDR2 YNNKEL (reference sequence). CDR3 in amino acids: CASSQVTTGGGYTF. As DNA, the CDR3 is TGTGCCAGCAGCCAGGTAACGACTGGAGGCGGCTACACCTTC.

This clone was seen only once. The chain combines TRBV24-1 with TRBJ1-5; TRBD1 aligns across 10 bases. The CDR3 covers 15 residues. The germline V gene encodes CDR1 KGHDR and CDR2 SFDVKD. Germline trimming cut 5 bases from V and 7 bases from J; bases unmatched to any gene: 7. CDR3: CATSADRGPNQPQHF. CDR3 nucleotide sequence: TGTGCCACCAGTGCTGACAGGGGGCCTAACCAGCCCCAGCATTTT.

In this sample, this clone turned up a few times. The rearrangement joins TRBV11-2 to TRBJ2-1; 15 nucleotides agree with TRBD2. Germline trimming cut 5 bases from V and 4 bases from J; bases unmatched to any gene: 9. Germline assignment: CDR1 SGHAT and CDR2 FQNNGV. The CDR3 covers 18 residues. DNA for the CDR3: TGTGCCAGCAGCACCCAATCAGGACTAGCGGGAGGGTACAATGAGCAGTTCTTC. Amino acids: CASSTQSGLAGGYNEQFF.

The chain links TRBV19 to TRBJ1-5; possible D gene TRBD1, 5 bases. The CDR3 runs to 13 residues. CDR1 and CDR2 (germline): LNHDA, SQIVND (reference sequence). Trimming shortened V by 3 bases and J by 5 bases, and 8 bases separated the two germline ends. The CDR3 nucleotides are TGTGCCAGTAGTATCAGGGTTGATCAGCCCCAGCATTTT. It specifies CASSIRVDQPQHF.

The J gene is TRBJ2-3, the V gene TRBV4-1, with D tentatively TRBD1 (5 bases). This CDR3 has 15 amino acids. From germline, CDR1 is MGHRA and CDR2 YSYEKL. V gave up 0 bases and J gave up 3 bases, with 10 bases separating them. The CDR3 DNA sequence: TGCGCCAGCAGCCAAGATCAAGGGGAAACAGATACGCAGTATTTT. Its protein product is CASSQDQGETDTQYF.

The CDR3, as DNA: TGTGCCAGCAGCGAGACCTCTCCAGGGGCTAGTGGAAACACCATATATTTT. Translated, it gives CASSETSPGASGNTIYF. The chain couples TRBV9 to TRBJ1-3; tentatively, D is TRBD1 (6 bases). The CDR3 totals 17 residues. V gave up 3 bases and J gave up 3 bases, with 19 bases separating them. Looked up from germline, CDR1 is SGDLS and CDR2 is YYNGEE.

In this sample, this clone turned up a few times. At one end, the junction sequence differs from germline, possibly due to a read error. The gene calls are TRBV6-1 and TRBJ1-1; 7 bases match TRBD1. The CDR3 length is 11 residues. Germline-derived CDR1 and CDR2 are MNHNS and SASEGT. CDR3 sequence: CASSDTPGQIF. The CDR3 nucleotides are TGTGCCAGCAGTGATACCCCGGGACAGATTTTT.

CDR3 DNA sequence: TGTGCTAGTGGTTTGGGACAGGGGGCAGGTGAAAAACTGTTTTTT. It specifies CASGLGQGAGEKLFF. This chain links TRBV12-5 with TRBJ1-4; TRBD1 aligns across 10 bases. This CDR3 contains 15 residues. J was trimmed by 7 bases and V by 1 base; bases with no gene match: 3. Germline lookup yields CDR1 LGHNT and CDR2 FRNRAP.

This chain connects TRBV6-6 to TRBJ2-7, with a tentative D call TRBD1 (6 bases). V was pared by 8 bases and J by 0 bases, with 14 bases between. Germline V gene lookup returns CDR1 MNHNY and CDR2 SVGAGI (reference sequence). The CDR3 is 14 amino acids. The CDR3 is CASGRDTLSYEQYF. For the CDR3, the DNA is TGTGCCAGCGGCCGGGACACTCTCTCCTACGAGCAGTACTTC.

CDR3 residues: CASSSGYQPQHF. The CDR3 nucleotides read TGTGCCAGCAGTTCGGGGTATCAGCCCCAGCATTTT. The V and J genes are TRBV28 and TRBJ1-5; D ambiguous. Trimming stripped 4 bases from V and 5 bases from J, with 6 bases between. Germline CDR1 is MDHEN and CDR2 is SYDVKM. The CDR3 length is 12 residues.

This chain connects TRBV29-1 to TRBJ2-5, with no clear D. Germline CDR1 and CDR2: SQVTM and ANQGSEA. Trimming stripped 4 bases from V and 2 bases from J, with 11 bases between. There are 13 residues in the CDR3. The CDR3 loop is CSVVVTTQETQYF. CDR3 coding DNA: TGCAGCGTTGTTGTGACAACTCAAGAGACCCAGTACTTC.

The chain uses TRBV5-1 and TRBJ2-1; 9 bases are a match to TRBD1. Germline V gives CDR1 SGHRS, CDR2 YFSETQ. J lost 1 base, V lost 4 bases, and 6 bases had no gene match. The CDR3 extends over 16 amino acids. CDR3 region: CASSGDRVLSYNEQFF. CDR3 nucleotide sequence: TGCGCCAGCAGCGGGGACAGGGTTTTGTCCTACAATGAGCAGTTCTTC.

V is TRBV6-5 and J is TRBJ2-3; 8 nucleotides match TRBD2. The CDR3 has 15 residues. The germline V gene encodes CDR1 MNHEY and CDR2 SVGAGI. V gave up 4 bases and J gave up 4 bases; unmatched junction bases: 7. CDR3 protein: CASSLKRESSDTQYF. DNA of the CDR3: TGTGCCAGCAGTTTAAAGCGGGAGAGCTCAGATACGCAGTATTTT.